The next 31 T cell receptor beta chains were all read from a single sample in a study of blood T cell repertoires in COVID-19. Using immunoSEQ multiplex PCR, the repertoire was profiled, and TCRdb retains in-frame clones only, with some absent. The data hold 150,000 to 200,000 clones, with roughly nine tenths observed a single time. Material for sequencing was peripheral blood. The receptors were sampled from a man in his 70s with acute or convalescent COVID-19.

The chain couples TRBV4-2 to TRBJ2-5; maybe TRBD2 (5 bases). CDR3 length: 16 amino acids. Per germline, CDR1 LGHNA and CDR2 YNFKEQ. V shed 4 bases and J shed 5 bases, with 20 bases lying between them. In nucleotides, the CDR3 is TGTGCCAGCAGCCCAGTCTATGGGAGTGGGGAGGAGACCCAGTACTTC. The encoded protein is CASSPVYGSGEETQYF.

V and J are TRBV30 and TRBJ2-3, with TRBD2 matching over 10 bases. Germline V gives CDR1 GTSNPN, CDR2 SVGIG (reference sequence). The CDR3 is 15 amino acids. The J segment lost 3 bases and the V segment lost 0 bases, leaving 3 bases of the junction unmatched. CDR3 nucleotides: TGTGCCTGGAGTGTAGGAGCGGGGGGGACAGATACGCAGTATTTT. This encodes CAWSVGAGGTDTQYF.

This chain connects TRBV7-9 to TRBJ1-6; a possible D gene is TRBD1 (5 bases). The V and J ends lost 6 bases and 8 bases respectively, with 14 bases between them. Germline V gives CDR1 SEHNR, CDR2 FQNEAQ (reference sequence). The CDR3 covers 14 residues. This CDR3 is CASSYTGADSPLHF. CDR3 nucleotide sequence: TGTGCCAGCAGTTATACAGGTGCGGATTCACCCCTCCACTTT.

The chain recombines TRBV7-9 with TRBJ1-5, with a possible D match to TRBD1 (5 bases). V was shortened by 2 bases and J by 5 bases, with 16 bases between the two germline ends. The CDR3 has 16 residues. CDR1 is SEHNR and CDR2 is FQNEAQ in the germline V gene (reference sequence). The CDR3, as DNA: TGTGCCAGCAGCTTATATCTAGGGGCCTCGGATCAGCCCCAGCATTTT. Translated, it gives CASSLYLGASDQPQHF.

The chain carries TRBV5-1 and TRBJ2-5, with 9 bases that match TRBD2. The CDR3 totals 17 residues. The junction had 16 bases not matched to a gene; V was cut back by 6 bases and J by 4 bases. Looked up from germline, CDR1 is SGHRS and CDR2 is YFSETQ. The chain's CDR3 is CASKSGRGGRSGETQYF. CDR3 DNA sequence: TGCGCCAGCAAATCAGGGCGGGGGGGCCGAAGTGGAGAGACCCAGTACTTC.

The genes are TRBV6-4 and TRBJ1-5; TRBD1 matches 7 bases. Germline lookup yields CDR1 MRHNA and CDR2 SNTAGT. V shed 5 bases and J 3 bases; nucleotides not matched to a gene: 4. This CDR3 has 14 amino acids. The CDR3: CASSLTGDNQPQHF. The CDR3, as DNA: TGTGCCAGCAGTTTAACAGGGGACAATCAGCCCCAGCATTTT.

This chain uses TRBV4-1 with TRBJ2-5; 7 bases are shared with TRBD1. The CDR3 is 16 amino acids. V gave up 1 base and J gave up 5 bases; unmatched junction bases: 10. Germline V CDR1 and CDR2: MGHRA, YSYEKL. CDR3 loop: CASSQARDSVGETQYF. For the CDR3, the DNA is TGCGCCAGCAGCCAAGCCCGGGACAGCGTTGGGGAGACCCAGTACTTC.

The DNA of the CDR3 is TGTGCCAGCAGCCTACCATCCTACGAGCAGTACTTC. It is translated as CASSLPSYEQYF. The chain uses TRBV6-6 and TRBJ2-7; D gene unclear. CDR3 size: 12 residues. The germline V and J ends were trimmed by 6 bases and 1 base, with 7 bases remaining between them. CDR1 is MNHNY and CDR2 is SVGAGI in the germline V gene (reference sequence).

The chain has TRBV5-1 and TRBJ2-3, with TRBD2 identical over 8 bases. The V gene end was trimmed by 3 bases and the J gene end by 6 bases; junction bases not matched to a gene: 6. The germline V gene encodes CDR1 SGHRS and CDR2 YFSETQ. The length of the CDR3 is 14 residues. The CDR3 loop reads CASSYAGRVDTQYF. For the CDR3, the DNA is TGCGCCAGCAGCTATGCCGGGAGGGTGGATACGCAGTATTTT.

CDR3 coding DNA: TGTGCCAGCTCATGGGGGGGTGAGACTGAAGCTTTCTTT. Translation gives CASSWGGETEAFF. The rearrangement links TRBV18 to TRBJ1-1; D is possibly TRBD1 (5 bases). The germline gives CDR1 KGHSH, CDR2 LQKENI. The CDR3 loop spans 13 amino acids. Trimming shortened V by 5 bases and J by 5 bases, and 12 bases separated the two germline ends.

This chain uses TRBV7-9 with TRBJ1-1; the D gene is possibly TRBD1 (6 bases). Germline V gene sequence: CDR1 SEHNR, CDR2 FQNEAQ (reference sequence). The CDR3 covers 13 residues. Trimming pared 2 bases from V and 8 bases from J, leaving 12 bases between. The CDR3 loop is CASSLSGGPEAFF. As DNA, the CDR3 is TGTGCCAGCAGCTTATCCGGGGGGCCCGAAGCTTTCTTT.

This chain joins TRBV28 and TRBJ2-4; 15 nucleotides align to TRBD2. The germline gives CDR1 MDHEN, CDR2 SYDVKM. V was clipped by 3 bases and J by 0 bases; unmatched bases: 3. The length of the CDR3 is 18 residues. Written as DNA, the CDR3 is TGTGCCAGCAGTTTGGGACTAGCGGGAGGTCTAGCCAAAAACATTCAGTACTTC. This encodes CASSLGLAGGLAKNIQYF.

The V and J genes are TRBV5-8 and TRBJ2-3; no clear D. CDR1 is SGHTS and CDR2 is YDEGEE in the germline V gene. The CDR3 runs to 16 residues. V was cut by 2 bases and J by 3 bases, with 16 bases left in between. The CDR3 loop is CASSFTIGLETDTQYF. The CDR3, as DNA: TGTGCCAGCAGCTTCACGATCGGCTTGGAGACAGATACGCAGTATTTT. The whole variable domain, remainder taken from reference TRBV5-8 and TRBJ2-3, is EAGVTQSPTHLIKTRGQQATLRCSPISGHTSVYWYQQALGLGLQFLLWYDEGEERNRGNFPPRFSGRQFPNYSSELNVNALELEDSALYLCASSFTIGLETDTQYFGPGTRLTVL.

In this sample, this clone turned up a few times. This rearrangement joins TRBV15 to TRBJ2-7; D perhaps matches TRBD2 (6 bases). With 7 bases removed from V and 9 bases from J, the gap between germline ends came to 19 bases. The CDR3 loop spans 13 amino acids. The V gene's germline CDR1 is LNHNV and CDR2 YYDKDF (reference sequence). The CDR3 reads CATKEGTSGGQYF. In DNA form, the CDR3 reads TGTGCCACCAAGGAGGGGACCTCTGGAGGGCAGTACTTC.

This clone was detected only once. The CDR3 loop is CASSVKEGATDTQYF. The CDR3 bases are TGTGCCAGCAGCGTGAAAGAGGGGGCCACAGATACGCAGTATTTT. The V gene is TRBV9, the J gene TRBJ2-3, with 7 nucleotides matching TRBD1. Trimming cost V 2 bases and J 2 bases; bases outside gene matches: 5. Per the germline V gene, CDR1 is SGDLS and CDR2 is YYNGEE. This CDR3 is 15 amino acids long.

The chain links TRBV18 to TRBJ2-1; TRBD2 agrees at 10 bases. The CDR3 contains 15 residues. Trimming took 5 bases from V and 6 from J; bases not matched to a gene: 7. Germline assignment: CDR1 KGHSH and CDR2 LQKENI. In nucleotides, the CDR3 is TGTGCCAGCTCAACTAGCGGGAATCGTAGCAATGAGCAGTTCTTC. Its protein is CASSTSGNRSNEQFF.

The CDR3 region is CASSVEGGADLDEQYF. The CDR3, as DNA: TGTGCCAGCAGCGTAGAAGGGGGCGCGGATTTGGACGAGCAGTACTTC. The chain couples TRBV9 to TRBJ2-7; TRBD1 agrees at 7 bases. Looked up from germline, CDR1 is SGDLS and CDR2 is YYNGEE. The CDR3 spans 16 residues. V was clipped by 0 bases and J by 5 bases; unmatched bases: 11. Full variable domain (outside the CDR3, taken from reference TRBV9 and TRBJ2-7): DSGVTQTPKHLITATGQRVTLRCSPRSGDLSVYWYQQSLDQGLQFLIQYYNGEERAKGNILERFSAQQFPDLHSELNLSSLELGDSALYFCASSVEGGADLDEQYFGPGTRLTVT.

In its sample, this clone was seen once. The rearrangement links TRBV9 to TRBJ2-5; 8 bases agree with TRBD2. The junction had 4 bases not matched to a gene; V was cut back by 0 bases and J by 3 bases. Germline V gene lookup returns CDR1 SGDLS and CDR2 YYNGEE. The CDR3 sequence is 15 residues long. The CDR3 nucleotides are TGTGCCAGCAGCGTAGCCGGGACTAGGGAAGAGACCCAGTACTTC. This sequence encodes CASSVAGTREETQYF.

The rearrangement joins TRBV6-1 to TRBJ1-5; D is possibly TRBD1 (5 bases). In germline, CDR1 is MNHNS, CDR2 SASEGT. Between the trimmed V and J ends, which lost 1 base and 5 bases, there was a span of 18 bases. CDR3 size: 17 residues. In DNA form, the CDR3 reads TGTGCCAGCAGTGAAGGAAGGGGCGGAAGGGTACATCAGCCCCAGCATTTT. Its protein is CASSEGRGGRVHQPQHF.

The rearrangement links TRBV5-1 to TRBJ1-3, with unresolved D. Germline CDR1 is SGHRS and CDR2 is YFSETQ. V was pared by 3 bases and J by 0 bases, with 13 bases between. The length of the CDR3 is 16 residues. The CDR3 bases are TGCGCCAGCAGCTGGCGGGAGGTCGGCTCTGGAAACACCATATATTTT. The encoded protein is CASSWREVGSGNTIYF.

The chain carries TRBV6-5 and TRBJ1-1, with D perhaps matching TRBD1 (5 bases). This CDR3 region has 14 residues. The V end lost 4 bases, the J end lost 1 base, and 10 bases lay between the germline ends. Germline lookup yields CDR1 MNHEY and CDR2 SVGAGI. The CDR3 DNA reads TGTGCCAGCAGTTGGGAGGGGCAGAACACTGAAGCTTTCTTT. As protein: CASSWEGQNTEAFF.

This chain links TRBV9 with TRBJ1-5; maybe TRBD1 (5 bases). The CDR3 runs to 15 residues. Germline loops: CDR1 SGDLS, CDR2 YYNGEE. The germline V and J ends were trimmed by 4 bases and 0 bases, with 11 bases remaining between them. The CDR3 DNA reads TGTGCCAGCAGCAACCGGACACTTAGCAATCAGCCCCAGCATTTT. Residues: CASSNRTLSNQPQHF. Variable domain in full (rest from reference TRBV9 and TRBJ1-5): DSGVTQTPKHLITATGQRVTLRCSPRSGDLSVYWYQQSLDQGLQFLIQYYNGEERAKGNILERFSAQQFPDLHSELNLSSLELGDSALYFCASSNRTLSNQPQHFGDGTRLSIL.

The J gene is TRBJ2-5, the V gene TRBV5-6, with D possibly being TRBD1 (7 bases). From germline, CDR1 is SGHDT and CDR2 YYEEEE. Trimming took 4 bases from V and 0 from J, leaving 22 bases between them. This CDR3 is built from 18 residues. CDR3 nucleotide sequence: TGTGCCAGCAGCGTAACCCTCAGGGCAGGGGGGTACCAAGAGACCCAGTACTTC. This gives the protein CASSVTLRAGGYQETQYF.

The CDR3 nucleotides are TGTGCCAGCAGCGGGGGAGGGTTGACCAACTATGGCTACACCTTC. It translates to CASSGGGLTNYGYTF. This sequence joins TRBV5-5 and TRBJ1-2; D is perhaps TRBD1 (5 bases). Germline lookup yields CDR1 SGHKS and CDR2 YYEKEE (reference sequence). The V and J ends lost 4 bases and 2 bases respectively, with 15 bases between them. The CDR3 consists of 15 residues.

V is TRBV27 and J is TRBJ2-5; D is perhaps TRBD1 (6 bases). This CDR3 has 13 residues. Germline V CDR1 and CDR2: MNHEY, SMNVEV (reference sequence). The V end lost 0 bases, the J end lost 9 bases, and 11 bases lay between the germline ends. CDR3 in amino acids: CASSLSFRQAQYF. The CDR3 region has the DNA TGTGCCAGCAGTTTATCGTTCAGACAGGCCCAGTACTTC.

The J gene is TRBJ1-1, the V gene TRBV19; D is ambiguous. V lost 6 bases and J lost 11, with 19 bases in between. Germline V CDR1 and CDR2: LNHDA, SQIVND (reference sequence). CDR3 length equals 13 residues. CDR3 DNA sequence: TGTGCCAGTAGCTTCTTTGAGGTGGGTTATGCTTTCTTT. Amino acid sequence: CASSFFEVGYAFF. The whole variable domain, filled in from reference TRBV19 and TRBJ1-1, reads DGGITQSPKYLFRKEGQNVTLSCEQNLNHDAMYWYRQDPGQGLRLIYYSQIVNDFQKGDIAEGYSVSREKKESFPLTVTSAQKNPTAFYLCASSFFEVGYAFFGQGTRLTVV.

The V call is TRBV6-5, the J call TRBJ2-1; no clear D gene. Between the trimmed V and J ends, which lost 2 bases and 4 bases, there was a span of 6 bases. Per germline, CDR1 MNHEY and CDR2 SVGAGI. CDR3 length: 13 amino acids. CDR3 nucleotides: TGTGCCAGCAGTTACGACACGTACAATGAGCAGTTCTTC. It codes for CASSYDTYNEQFF.

The chain carries TRBV19 and TRBJ1-1, with D perhaps matching TRBD1 (5 bases). This CDR3 has 12 amino acids. The germline CDR1 and CDR2 sequences are LNHDA and SQIVND (reference sequence). Trimming took off 5 bases at V and 8 bases at J, with 12 bases between the two ends. CDR3: CASSSWTREAFF. CDR3 sequence (DNA): TGTGCCAGTAGTTCATGGACACGGGAAGCTTTCTTT.

The genes are TRBV2 and TRBJ2-4; 7 bases align to TRBD2. V trimming: 8 bases; J trimming: 6 bases; junction bases outside the gene matches: 7. CDR1 and CDR2 (germline): SNHLY, FYNNEI. The CDR3 contains 13 residues. CDR3 DNA sequence: TGTGCCAGCGTGGGAGGGCTTGGAAACATTCAGTACTTC. It translates to CASVGGLGNIQYF.

This clone occurred a few times. The chain links TRBV30 to TRBJ1-1; D is unclear. CDR3 size: 15 residues. Trimming took off 0 bases at V and 0 bases at J, with 11 bases between the two ends. In germline, CDR1 is GTSNPN, CDR2 SVGIG (reference sequence). The CDR3 nucleotides are TGTGCCTGGAGTGTATATTCTAGGATGAACACTGAAGCTTTCTTT. Protein product: CAWSVYSRMNTEAFF.

The rearrangement links TRBV11-2 to TRBJ2-7; TRBD2 matches at 8 bases. J was trimmed by 3 bases and V by 3 bases; bases with no gene match: 4. The CDR3 runs 14 residues. Germline V gene sequence: CDR1 SGHAT, CDR2 FQNNGV. As DNA, the CDR3 is TGTGCCAGCAGCTTTCCCGGGACTAGCTACGAGCAGTACTTC. Translating gives CASSFPGTSYEQYF.